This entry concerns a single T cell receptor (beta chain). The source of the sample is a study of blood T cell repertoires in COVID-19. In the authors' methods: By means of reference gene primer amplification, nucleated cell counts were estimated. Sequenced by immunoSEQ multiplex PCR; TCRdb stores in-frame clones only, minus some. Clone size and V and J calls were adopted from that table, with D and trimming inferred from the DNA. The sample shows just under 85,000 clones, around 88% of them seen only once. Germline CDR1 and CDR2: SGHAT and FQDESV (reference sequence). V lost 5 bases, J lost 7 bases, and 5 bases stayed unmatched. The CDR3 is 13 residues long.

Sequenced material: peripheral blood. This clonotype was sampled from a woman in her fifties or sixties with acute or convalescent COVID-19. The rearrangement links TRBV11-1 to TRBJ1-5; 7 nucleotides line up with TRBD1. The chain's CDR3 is CASSRQGGQPQHF. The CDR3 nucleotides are TGTGCCAGCAGCAGGCAGGGGGGACAGCCCCAGCATTTT.